These T cell receptor beta chains were read from a single sample in a study of breast tumors, draining lymph nodes, adjacent tissues. MiXCR, applied by TCRdb to the multiplex PCR reads, yields one record per CDR3 protein. The sample consists of roughly 70,000 distinct CDR3 sequences, approximately 40% of them appearing once. The specimen sequenced was breast tumor tissue. These receptors were taken from a female donor with breast cancer. Some clones in this sample may be carry-over from other donors' samples. Both conserved end residues are part of each CDR3. Fields, in order: V gene, CDR3 protein.

V gene: TRBV15
CDR3 protein: CATSRDRSGASYEQYF

V gene: TRBV7-2
CDR3 protein: CASSLAGSGNTIYF

V gene: TRBV24-1
CDR3 protein: CATTGVSGNTIYF

V gene: TRBV6-2/TRBV6-3
CDR3 protein: CASSYVGVVGNQPQHF

V gene: TRBV12-5
CDR3 protein: CASGSPRDRTIYEQYF

V gene: TRBV5-6
CDR3 protein: CASSSGDSAQYF

V gene: TRBV20-1
CDR3 protein: CSGRGTSYEQYF

V gene: TRBV12-3/TRBV12-4
CDR3 protein: CASRPPGTGWEKLFF

V gene: TRBV24-1
CDR3 protein: CATSPAAGMNTGELFF

V gene: TRBV29-1
CDR3 protein: CSAAGTLNTGETQYF

V gene: TRBV18
CDR3 protein: CASSPARGNQPQHF

V gene: TRBV20-1
CDR3 protein: CSARKDLGDSTDTQYF

V gene: TRBV6-5
CDR3 protein: CASSYSGDAEAFF

V gene: TRBV19
CDR3 protein: CASSISSRANYGYTF

V gene: TRBV6-5
CDR3 protein: CASSRGQTPPYEQYF

V gene: TRBV5-1
CDR3 protein: CASSLGGQPYEQYF

V gene: TRBV7-2
CDR3 protein: CASSSTGVPNEQYF

V gene: TRBV11-3
CDR3 protein: CASSHDRDEQYF

V gene: TRBV6-2/TRBV6-3
CDR3 protein: CASRHSGQTNSPLHF

V gene: TRBV7-6
CDR3 protein: CASSVGLAGETQYF

V gene: TRBV9
CDR3 protein: CASSVELGESPLHF

V gene: TRBV7-3
CDR3 protein: CASSLTGANYGYTF

V gene: TRBV20-1
CDR3 protein: CSERGSAYNEQFF

V gene: TRBV19
CDR3 protein: CASSIEWGENEQFF

V gene: TRBV5-6
CDR3 protein: CASSLNGLTPKQYF

V gene: TRBV9
CDR3 protein: CASSVSPGARNEAFF

V gene: TRBV12-3/TRBV12-4
CDR3 protein: CASSSTGYANTGELFF

V gene: TRBV12-3/TRBV12-4
CDR3 protein: CASSLVGMSGNTIYF

V gene: TRBV2
CDR3 protein: CASSRQGESNQPQHF

V gene: TRBV2
CDR3 protein: CASSDWGAGGYTF

V gene: TRBV6-1
CDR3 protein: CASSEGFGGNQPQHF

V gene: TRBV12-3/TRBV12-4
CDR3 protein: CASSFGQGDQPQHF

V gene: TRBV30
CDR3 protein: CAWRRGVTGELFF

V gene: TRBV19
CDR3 protein: CASRSAGGPDTQYF

V gene: TRBV15
CDR3 protein: CATSRVTSSYNEQFF

V gene: TRBV10-2
CDR3 protein: CASSESGLAGQETQYF

V gene: TRBV5-1
CDR3 protein: CASRSGQSNTGELFF

V gene: TRBV20-1
CDR3 protein: CSASGLAGGPIDEQFF

V gene: TRBV7-2
CDR3 protein: CASSSSGGGNNQPQHF

V gene: TRBV7-9
CDR3 protein: CASSFTSSFTDTQHF

V gene: TRBV29-1
CDR3 protein: CSVGQGAGGPQNEQFF

V gene: TRBV19
CDR3 protein: CASSFIPGGVGEKLFF

V gene: TRBV9
CDR3 protein: CASSAKTGAGELFF

V gene: TRBV4-2
CDR3 protein: CASSQDLGRVDGYTF

V gene: TRBV5-6
CDR3 protein: CASSSLGGSTDTQYF